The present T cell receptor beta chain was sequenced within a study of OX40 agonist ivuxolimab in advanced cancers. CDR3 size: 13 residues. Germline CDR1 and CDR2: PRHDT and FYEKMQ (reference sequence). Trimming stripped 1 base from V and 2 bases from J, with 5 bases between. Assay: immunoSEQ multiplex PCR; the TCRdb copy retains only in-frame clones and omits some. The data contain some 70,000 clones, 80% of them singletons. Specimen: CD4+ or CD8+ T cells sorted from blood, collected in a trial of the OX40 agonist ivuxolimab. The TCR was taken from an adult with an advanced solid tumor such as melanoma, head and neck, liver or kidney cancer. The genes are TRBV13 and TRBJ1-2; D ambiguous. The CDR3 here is CASSLAENYGYTF. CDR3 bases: TGTGCCAGCAGCTTAGCAGAGAACTATGGCTACACCTTC.